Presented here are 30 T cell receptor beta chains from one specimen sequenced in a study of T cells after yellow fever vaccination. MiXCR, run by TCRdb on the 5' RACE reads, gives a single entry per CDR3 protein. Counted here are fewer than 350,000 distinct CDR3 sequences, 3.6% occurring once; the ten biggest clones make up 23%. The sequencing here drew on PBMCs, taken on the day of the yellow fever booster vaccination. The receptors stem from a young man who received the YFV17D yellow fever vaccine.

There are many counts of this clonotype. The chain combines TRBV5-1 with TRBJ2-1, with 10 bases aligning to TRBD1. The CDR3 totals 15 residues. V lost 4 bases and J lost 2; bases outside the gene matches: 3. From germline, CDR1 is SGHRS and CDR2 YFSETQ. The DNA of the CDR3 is TGCGCCAGCAGCATGGGGACAGGGGCCTACAATGAGCAGTTCTTC. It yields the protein CASSMGTGAYNEQFF.

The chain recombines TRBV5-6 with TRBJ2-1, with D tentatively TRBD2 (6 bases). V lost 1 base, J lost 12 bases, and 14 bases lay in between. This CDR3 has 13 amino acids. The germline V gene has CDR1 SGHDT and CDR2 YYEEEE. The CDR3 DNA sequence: TGTGCCAGCAGCTTGTTGGGAGGCTTAGGGCAGTTCTTC. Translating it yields CASSLLGGLGQFF. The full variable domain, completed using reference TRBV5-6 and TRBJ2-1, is DAGVTQSPTHLIKTRGQQVTLRCSPKSGHDTVSWYQQALGQGPQFIFQYYEEEERQRGNFPDRFSGHQFPNYSSELNVNALLLGDSALYLCASSLLGGLGQFFGPGTRLTVL.

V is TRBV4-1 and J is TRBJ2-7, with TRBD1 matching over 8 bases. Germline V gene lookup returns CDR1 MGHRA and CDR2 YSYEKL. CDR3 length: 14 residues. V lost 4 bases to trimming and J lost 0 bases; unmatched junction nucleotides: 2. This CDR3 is CASSRGTGSYEQYF. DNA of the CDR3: TGCGCCAGCAGCCGCGGGACAGGCTCCTACGAGCAGTACTTC.

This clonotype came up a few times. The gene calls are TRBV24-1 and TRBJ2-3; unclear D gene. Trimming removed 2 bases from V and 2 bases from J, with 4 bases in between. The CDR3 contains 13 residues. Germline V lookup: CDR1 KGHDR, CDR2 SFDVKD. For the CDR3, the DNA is TGTGCCACCAGTGATTCCGTCACAGATACGCAGTATTTT. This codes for CATSDSVTDTQYF.

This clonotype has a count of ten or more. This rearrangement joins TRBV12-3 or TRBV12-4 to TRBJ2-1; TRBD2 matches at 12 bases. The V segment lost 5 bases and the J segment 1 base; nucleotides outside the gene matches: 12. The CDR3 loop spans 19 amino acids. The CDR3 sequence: CASSTPPSGGVKSYNEQFF. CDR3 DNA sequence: TGTGCCAGCAGTACCCCACCTAGCGGGGGGGTGAAGTCCTACAATGAGCAGTTCTTC.

The CDR3 DNA sequence: TGTGCCAGTAGTGATTGGGCAGGGGGGGACACTGAAGCTTTCTTT. Protein sequence: CASSDWAGGDTEAFF. The chain uses TRBV19 and TRBJ1-1; 7 bases agree with TRBD1. Germline CDR1 is LNHDA and CDR2 is SQIVND (reference sequence). V lost 5 bases to trimming and J lost 3 bases; unmatched junction nucleotides: 9. This CDR3 spans 15 amino acids.

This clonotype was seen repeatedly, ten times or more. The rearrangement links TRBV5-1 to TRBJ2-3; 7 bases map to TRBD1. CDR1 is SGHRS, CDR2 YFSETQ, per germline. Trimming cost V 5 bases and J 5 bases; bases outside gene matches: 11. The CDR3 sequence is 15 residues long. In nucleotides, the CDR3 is TGCGCCAGCAGACCAGCAGGGGGTCCCCTAGATACGCAGTATTTT. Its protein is CASRPAGGPLDTQYF.

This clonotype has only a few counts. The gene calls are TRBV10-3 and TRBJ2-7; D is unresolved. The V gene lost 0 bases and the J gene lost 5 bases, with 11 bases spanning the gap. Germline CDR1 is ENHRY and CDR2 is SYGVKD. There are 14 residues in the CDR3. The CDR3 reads CAISESRNGNEQYF. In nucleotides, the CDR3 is TGTGCCATCAGTGAGTCCAGGAATGGCAACGAGCAGTACTTC.

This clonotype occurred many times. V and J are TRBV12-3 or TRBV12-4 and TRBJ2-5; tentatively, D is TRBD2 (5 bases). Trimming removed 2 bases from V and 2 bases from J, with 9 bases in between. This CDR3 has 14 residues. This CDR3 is CASSLRRQQETQYF. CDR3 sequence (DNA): TGTGCCAGCAGTTTAAGGAGGCAGCAAGAGACCCAGTACTTC.

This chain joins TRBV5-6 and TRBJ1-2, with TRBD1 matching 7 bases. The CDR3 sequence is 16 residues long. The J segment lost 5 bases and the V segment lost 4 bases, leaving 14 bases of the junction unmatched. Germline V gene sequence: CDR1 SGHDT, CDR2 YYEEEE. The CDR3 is CASSPEPTGQPYGYTF. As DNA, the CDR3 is TGTGCCAGCAGCCCGGAACCCACGGGACAGCCTTATGGCTACACCTTC.

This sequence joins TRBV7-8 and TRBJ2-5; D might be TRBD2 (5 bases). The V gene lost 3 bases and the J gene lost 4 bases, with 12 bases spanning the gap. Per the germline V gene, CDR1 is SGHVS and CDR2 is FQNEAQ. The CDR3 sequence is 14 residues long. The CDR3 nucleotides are TGTGCCAGCAGCTTCCAGACTAACCCAGAGACCCAGTACTTC. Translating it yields CASSFQTNPETQYF. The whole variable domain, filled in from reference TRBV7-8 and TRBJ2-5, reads GAGVSQSPRYKVAKRGQDVALRCDPISGHVSLFWYQQALGQGPEFLTYFQNEAQLDKSGLPSDRFFAERPEGSVSTLKIQRTQQEDSAVYLCASSFQTNPETQYFGPGTRLLVL.

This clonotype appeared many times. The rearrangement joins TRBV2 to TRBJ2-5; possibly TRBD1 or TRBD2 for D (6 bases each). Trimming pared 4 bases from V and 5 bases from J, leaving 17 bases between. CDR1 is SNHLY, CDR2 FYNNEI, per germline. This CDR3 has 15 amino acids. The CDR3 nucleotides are TGTGCCAGCAGTGGTGTTGGGGGGCCCGCGGAGACCCAGTACTTC. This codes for CASSGVGGPAETQYF.

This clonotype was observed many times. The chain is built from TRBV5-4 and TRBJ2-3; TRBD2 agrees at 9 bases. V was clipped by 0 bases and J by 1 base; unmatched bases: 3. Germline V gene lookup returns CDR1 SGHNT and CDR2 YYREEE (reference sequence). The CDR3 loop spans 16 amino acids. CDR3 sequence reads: CASSLAGLAGTDTQYF. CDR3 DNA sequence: TGTGCCAGCAGCTTGGCGGGACTAGCAGGCACAGATACGCAGTATTTT.

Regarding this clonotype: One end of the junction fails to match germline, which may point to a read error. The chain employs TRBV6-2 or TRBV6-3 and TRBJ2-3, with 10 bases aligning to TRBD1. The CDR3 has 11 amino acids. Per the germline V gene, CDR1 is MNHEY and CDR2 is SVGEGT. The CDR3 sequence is CASSLGQGRIF. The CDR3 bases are TGTGCCAGCAGTTTGGGACAGGGGAGGATCTTT.

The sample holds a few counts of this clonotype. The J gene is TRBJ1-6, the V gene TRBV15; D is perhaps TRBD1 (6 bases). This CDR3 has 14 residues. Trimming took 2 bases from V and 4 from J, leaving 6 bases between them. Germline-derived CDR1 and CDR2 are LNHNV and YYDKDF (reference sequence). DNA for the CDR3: TGTGCCACCAGCAGACAGGGGTATAATTCACCCCTCCACTTT. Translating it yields CATSRQGYNSPLHF.

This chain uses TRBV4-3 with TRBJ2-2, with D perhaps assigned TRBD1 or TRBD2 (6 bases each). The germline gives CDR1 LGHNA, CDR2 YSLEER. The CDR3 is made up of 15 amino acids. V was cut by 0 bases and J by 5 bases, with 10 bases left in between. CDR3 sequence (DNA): TGCGCCAGCAGCCAAGATTGGGGGGCGACCGGGGAGCTGTTTTTT. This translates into CASSQDWGATGELFF.

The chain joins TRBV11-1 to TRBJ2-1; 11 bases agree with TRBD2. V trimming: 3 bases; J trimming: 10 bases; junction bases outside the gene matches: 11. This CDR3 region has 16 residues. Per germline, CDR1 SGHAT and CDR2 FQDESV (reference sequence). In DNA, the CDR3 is TGTGCCAGCAGCTTTTCTCCTAGCGGGGGGCAGGAGGAGCAGTTCTTC. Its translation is CASSFSPSGGQEEQFF.

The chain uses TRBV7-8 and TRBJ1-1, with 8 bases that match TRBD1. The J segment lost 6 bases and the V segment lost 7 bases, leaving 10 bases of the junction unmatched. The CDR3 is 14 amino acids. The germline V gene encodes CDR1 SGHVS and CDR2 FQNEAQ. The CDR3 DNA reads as TGTGCCAGCAACATCCGGACAGGGAGAGCTGAAGCTTTCTTT. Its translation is CASNIRTGRAEAFF.

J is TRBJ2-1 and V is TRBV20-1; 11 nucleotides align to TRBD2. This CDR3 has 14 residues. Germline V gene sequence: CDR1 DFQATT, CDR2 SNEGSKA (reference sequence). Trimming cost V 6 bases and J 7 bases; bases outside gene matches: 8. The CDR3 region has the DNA TGCAGTGCGATTACTAGCGGGGGTCGGAATGAGCAGTTCTTC. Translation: CSAITSGGRNEQFF.

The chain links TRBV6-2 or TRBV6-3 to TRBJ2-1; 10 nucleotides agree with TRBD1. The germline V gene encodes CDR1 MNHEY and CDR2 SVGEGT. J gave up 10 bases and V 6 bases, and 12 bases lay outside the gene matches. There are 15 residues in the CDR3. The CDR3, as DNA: TGTGCCAGCAGGAAAAACCGGGACAGGGGTACCGAGCAGTTCTTC. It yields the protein CASRKNRDRGTEQFF.

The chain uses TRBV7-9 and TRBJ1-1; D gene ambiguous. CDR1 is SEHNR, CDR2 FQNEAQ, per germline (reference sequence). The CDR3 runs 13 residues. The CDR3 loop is CSSVRPINTEAFF. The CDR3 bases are TGTTCCTCGGTGCGACCAATCAACACTGAAGCTTTCTTT.

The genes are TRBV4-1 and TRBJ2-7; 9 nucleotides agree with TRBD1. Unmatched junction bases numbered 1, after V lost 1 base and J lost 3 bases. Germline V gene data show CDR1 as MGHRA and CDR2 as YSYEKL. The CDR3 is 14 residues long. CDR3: CASSQGGQGYEQYF. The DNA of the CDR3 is TGCGCCAGCAGCCAAGGGGGACAGGGCTACGAGCAGTACTTC.

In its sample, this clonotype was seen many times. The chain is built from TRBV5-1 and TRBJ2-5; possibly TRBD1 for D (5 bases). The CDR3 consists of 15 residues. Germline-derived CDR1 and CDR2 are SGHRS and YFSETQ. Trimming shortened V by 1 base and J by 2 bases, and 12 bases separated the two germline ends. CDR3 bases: TGCGCCAGCAGCTTGCTACAGGCGGATCAAGAGACCCAGTACTTC. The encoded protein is CASSLLQADQETQYF.

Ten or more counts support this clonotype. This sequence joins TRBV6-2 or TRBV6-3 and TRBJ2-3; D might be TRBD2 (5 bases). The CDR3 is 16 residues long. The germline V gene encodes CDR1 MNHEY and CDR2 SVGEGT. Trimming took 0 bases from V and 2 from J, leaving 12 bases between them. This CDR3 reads CASSYSRVGNTDTQYF. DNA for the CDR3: TGTGCCAGCAGTTACTCAAGGGTCGGGAACACAGATACGCAGTATTTT.

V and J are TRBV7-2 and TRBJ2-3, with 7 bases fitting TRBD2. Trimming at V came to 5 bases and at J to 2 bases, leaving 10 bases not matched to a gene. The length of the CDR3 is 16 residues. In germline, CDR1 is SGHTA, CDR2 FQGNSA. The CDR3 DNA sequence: TGTGCCAGCAGCCAGGCCGGGACTACCCCCACAGATACGCAGTATTTT. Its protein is CASSQAGTTPTDTQYF. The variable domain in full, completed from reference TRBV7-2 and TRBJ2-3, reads GAGVSQSPSNKVTEKGKDVELRCDPISGHTALYWYRQSLGQGLEFLIYFQGNSAPDKSGLPSDRFSAERTGGSVSTLTIQRTQQEDSAVYLCASSQAGTTPTDTQYFGPGTRLTVL.

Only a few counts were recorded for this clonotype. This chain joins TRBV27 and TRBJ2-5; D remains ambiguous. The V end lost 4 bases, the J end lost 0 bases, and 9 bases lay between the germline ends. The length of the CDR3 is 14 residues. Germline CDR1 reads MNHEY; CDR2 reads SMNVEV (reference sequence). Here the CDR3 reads CASSSTPYQETQYF. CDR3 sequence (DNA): TGTGCCAGCAGTTCAACCCCTTACCAAGAGACCCAGTACTTC.

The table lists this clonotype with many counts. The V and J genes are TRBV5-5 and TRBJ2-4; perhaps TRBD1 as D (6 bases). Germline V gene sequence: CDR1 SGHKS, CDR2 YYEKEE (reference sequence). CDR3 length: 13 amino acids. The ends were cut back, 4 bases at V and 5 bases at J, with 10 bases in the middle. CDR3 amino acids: CASSRAGENIQYF. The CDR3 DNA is TGTGCCAGCAGCCGCGCAGGGGAAAACATTCAGTACTTC.

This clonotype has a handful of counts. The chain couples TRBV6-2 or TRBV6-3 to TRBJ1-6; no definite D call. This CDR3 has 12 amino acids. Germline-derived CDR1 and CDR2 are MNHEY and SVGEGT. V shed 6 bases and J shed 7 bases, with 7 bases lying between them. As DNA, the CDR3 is TGTGCCAGCAGAGAAAGAAATTCACCCCTCCACTTT. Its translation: CASRERNSPLHF.

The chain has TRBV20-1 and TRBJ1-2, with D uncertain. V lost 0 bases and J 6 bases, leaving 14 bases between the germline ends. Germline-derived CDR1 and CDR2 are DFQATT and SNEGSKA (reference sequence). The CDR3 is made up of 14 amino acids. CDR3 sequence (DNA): TGCAGTGCTAGAGATCACGGAGGTGGGGATGGCTACACCTTC. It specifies CSARDHGGGDGYTF.

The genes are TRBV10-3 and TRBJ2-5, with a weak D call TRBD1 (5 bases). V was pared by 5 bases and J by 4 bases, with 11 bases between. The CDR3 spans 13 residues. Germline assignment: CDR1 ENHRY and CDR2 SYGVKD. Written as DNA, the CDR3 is TGTGCCATCAGTTCAGGGTCCCGAGAGACCCAGTACTTC. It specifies CAISSGSRETQYF.